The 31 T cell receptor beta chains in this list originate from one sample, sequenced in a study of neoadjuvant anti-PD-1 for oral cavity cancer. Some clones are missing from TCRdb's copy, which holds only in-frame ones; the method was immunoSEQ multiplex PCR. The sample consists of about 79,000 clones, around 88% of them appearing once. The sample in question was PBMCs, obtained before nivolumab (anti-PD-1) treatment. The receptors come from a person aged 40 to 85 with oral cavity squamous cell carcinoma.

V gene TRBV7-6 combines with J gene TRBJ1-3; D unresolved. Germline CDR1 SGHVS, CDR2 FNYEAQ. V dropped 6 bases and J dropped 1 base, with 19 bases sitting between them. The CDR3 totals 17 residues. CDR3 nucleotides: TGTGCCAGCAGGTCGTTTGGAGGCGTTAATTCTGGAAACACCATATATTTT. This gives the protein CASRSFGGVNSGNTIYF.

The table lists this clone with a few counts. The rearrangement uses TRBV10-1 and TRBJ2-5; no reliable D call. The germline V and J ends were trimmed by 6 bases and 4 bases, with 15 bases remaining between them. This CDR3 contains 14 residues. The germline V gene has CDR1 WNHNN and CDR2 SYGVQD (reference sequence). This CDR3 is CASSSGQIPETQYF. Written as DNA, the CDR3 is TGCGCCAGCAGCAGTGGGCAAATTCCAGAGACCCAGTACTTC.

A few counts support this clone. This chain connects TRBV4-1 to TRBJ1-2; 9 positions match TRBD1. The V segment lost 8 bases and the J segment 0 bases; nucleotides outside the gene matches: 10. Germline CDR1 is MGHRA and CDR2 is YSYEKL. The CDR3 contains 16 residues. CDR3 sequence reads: CASLGQGRNTNYGYTF. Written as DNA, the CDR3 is TGCGCCAGCCTTGGACAGGGGCGGAATACTAACTATGGCTACACCTTC.

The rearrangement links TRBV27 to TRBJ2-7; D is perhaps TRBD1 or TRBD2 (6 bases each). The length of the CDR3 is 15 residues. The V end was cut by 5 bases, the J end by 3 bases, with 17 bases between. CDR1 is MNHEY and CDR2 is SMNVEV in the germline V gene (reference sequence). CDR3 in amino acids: CASSHPQEGDYEQYF. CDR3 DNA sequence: TGTGCCAGCAGTCACCCTCAGGAGGGGGACTACGAGCAGTACTTC.

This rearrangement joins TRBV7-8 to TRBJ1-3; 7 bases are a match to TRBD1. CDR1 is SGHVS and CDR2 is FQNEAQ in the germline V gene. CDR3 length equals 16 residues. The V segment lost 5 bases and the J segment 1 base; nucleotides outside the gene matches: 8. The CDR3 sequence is CASSETGVRSGNTIYF. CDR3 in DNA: TGTGCCAGCAGCGAAACAGGGGTGAGGTCTGGAAACACCATATATTTT. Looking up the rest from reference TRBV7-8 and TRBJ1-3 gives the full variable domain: GAGVSQSPRYKVAKRGQDVALRCDPISGHVSLFWYQQALGQGPEFLTYFQNEAQLDKSGLPSDRFFAERPEGSVSTLKIQRTQQEDSAVYLCASSETGVRSGNTIYFGEGSWLTVV.

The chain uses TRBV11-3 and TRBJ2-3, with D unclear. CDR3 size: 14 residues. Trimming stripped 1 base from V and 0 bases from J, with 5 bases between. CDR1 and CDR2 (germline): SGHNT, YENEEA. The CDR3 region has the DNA TGTGCCAGCAGCTTAGCTCCTAGCACAGATACGCAGTATTTT. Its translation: CASSLAPSTDTQYF.

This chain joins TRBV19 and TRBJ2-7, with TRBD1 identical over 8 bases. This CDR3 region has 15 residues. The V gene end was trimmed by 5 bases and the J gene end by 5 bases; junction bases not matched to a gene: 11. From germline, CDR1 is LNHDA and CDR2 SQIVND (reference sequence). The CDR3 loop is CASSAAGGTRHEQYF. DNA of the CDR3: TGTGCCAGTAGTGCGGCAGGGGGCACCCGCCACGAGCAGTACTTC.

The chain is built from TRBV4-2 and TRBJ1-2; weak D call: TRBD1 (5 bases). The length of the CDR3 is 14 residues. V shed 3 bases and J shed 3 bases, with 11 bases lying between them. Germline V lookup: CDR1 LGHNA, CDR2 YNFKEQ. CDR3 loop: CASSQGLTYYGYTF. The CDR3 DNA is TGTGCCAGCAGCCAGGGACTGACTTACTATGGCTACACCTTC.

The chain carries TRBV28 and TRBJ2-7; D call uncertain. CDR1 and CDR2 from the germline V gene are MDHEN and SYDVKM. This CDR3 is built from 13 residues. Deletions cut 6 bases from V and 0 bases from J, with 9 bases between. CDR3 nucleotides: TGTGCCAGCAGACTTTTCAGCTCCTACGAGCAGTACTTC. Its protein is CASRLFSSYEQYF.

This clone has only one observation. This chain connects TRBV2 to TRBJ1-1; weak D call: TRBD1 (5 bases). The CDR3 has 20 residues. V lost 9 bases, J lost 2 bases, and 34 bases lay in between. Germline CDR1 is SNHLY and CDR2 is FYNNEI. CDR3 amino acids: CARGVHRGPDIRSSNTEAFF. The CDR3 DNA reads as TGTGCCAGGGGCGTCCATAGGGGTCCCGATATCCGCAGTTCCAACACTGAAGCTTTCTTT.

The CDR3 DNA reads as TGCGCCAGCAGCTTGGGAGGCCGGGGAGCTTTCTTT. Protein product: CASSLGGRGAFF. The rearrangement uses TRBV5-1 and TRBJ1-1, with D hard to call. CDR3 length equals 12 residues. Germline lookup yields CDR1 SGHRS and CDR2 YFSETQ. V dropped 0 bases and J dropped 10 bases, with 10 bases sitting between them.

The CDR3 sequence: CASSVVGQAGGAFF. The CDR3 DNA reads TGTGCCAGCAGCGTAGTGGGCCAGGCTGGGGGAGCTTTCTTT. This rearrangement joins TRBV9 to TRBJ1-1; D perhaps matches TRBD1 (5 bases). The CDR3 runs 14 residues. V lost 0 bases, J lost 10 bases, and 16 bases lay in between. Per the germline V gene, CDR1 is SGDLS and CDR2 is YYNGEE.

The CDR3 bases are TGCGCCAGCAGCTTGGCCCCTAGTCCAGAGACCCAGTACTTC. Protein product: CASSLAPSPETQYF. V gene TRBV5-1 combines with J gene TRBJ2-5; no clear D. This CDR3 region has 14 residues. Germline lookup yields CDR1 SGHRS and CDR2 YFSETQ. The V end lost 0 bases, the J end lost 4 bases, and 10 bases lay between the germline ends.

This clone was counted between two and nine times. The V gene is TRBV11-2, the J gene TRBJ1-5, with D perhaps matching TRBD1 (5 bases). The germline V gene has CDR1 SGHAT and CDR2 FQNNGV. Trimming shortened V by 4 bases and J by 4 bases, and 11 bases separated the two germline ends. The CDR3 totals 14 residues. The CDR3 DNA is TGTGCCAGCAGCTCCGGGACGCCGAATCAGCCCCAGCATTTT. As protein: CASSSGTPNQPQHF.

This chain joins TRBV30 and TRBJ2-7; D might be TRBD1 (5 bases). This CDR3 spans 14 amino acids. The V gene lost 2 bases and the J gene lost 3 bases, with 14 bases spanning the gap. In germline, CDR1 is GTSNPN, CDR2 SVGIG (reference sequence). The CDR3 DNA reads TGTGCCTGGAGTTTCCCCGGCAGGGTCTACGAGCAGTACTTC. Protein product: CAWSFPGRVYEQYF.

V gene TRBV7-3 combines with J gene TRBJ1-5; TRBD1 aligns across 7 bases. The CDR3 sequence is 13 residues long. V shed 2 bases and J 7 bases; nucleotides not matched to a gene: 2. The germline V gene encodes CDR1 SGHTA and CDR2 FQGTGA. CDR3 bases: TGTGCCAGCAGCTTACAGGGGGGGCAGCCCCAGCATTTT. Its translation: CASSLQGGQPQHF. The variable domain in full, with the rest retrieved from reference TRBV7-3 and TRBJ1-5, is GAGVSQTPSNKVTEKGKYVELRCDPISGHTALYWYRQSLGQGPEFLIYFQGTGAADDSGLPNDRFFAVRPEGSVSTLKIQRTERGDSAVYLCASSLQGGQPQHFGDGTRLSIL.

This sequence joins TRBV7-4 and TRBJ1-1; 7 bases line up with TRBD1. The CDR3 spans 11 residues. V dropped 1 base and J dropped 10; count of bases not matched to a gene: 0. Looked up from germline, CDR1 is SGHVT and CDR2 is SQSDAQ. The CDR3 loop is CASSLGDRAFF. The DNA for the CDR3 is TGTGCCAGCAGCTTAGGGGACAGAGCTTTCTTT.

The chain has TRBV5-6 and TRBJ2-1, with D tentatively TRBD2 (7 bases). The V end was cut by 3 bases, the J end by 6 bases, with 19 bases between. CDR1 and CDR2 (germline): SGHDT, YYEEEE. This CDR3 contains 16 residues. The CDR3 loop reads CASSSQGWRGPNEQFF. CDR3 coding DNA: TGTGCCAGCAGCTCCCAAGGGTGGCGGGGGCCCAATGAGCAGTTCTTC.

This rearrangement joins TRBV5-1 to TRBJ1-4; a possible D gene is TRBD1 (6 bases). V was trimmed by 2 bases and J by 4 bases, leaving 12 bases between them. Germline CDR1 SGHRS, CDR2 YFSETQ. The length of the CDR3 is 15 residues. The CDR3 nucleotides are TGCGCCAGCAGCTTCGGTTTCAGGGGTAATGAAAAACTGTTTTTT. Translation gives CASSFGFRGNEKLFF. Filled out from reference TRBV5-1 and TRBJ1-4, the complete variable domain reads KAGVTQTPRYLIKTRGQQVTLSCSPISGHRSVSWYQQTPGQGLQFLFEYFSETQRNKGNFPGRFSGRQFSNSRSEMNVSTLELGDSALYLCASSFGFRGNEKLFFGSGTQLSVL.

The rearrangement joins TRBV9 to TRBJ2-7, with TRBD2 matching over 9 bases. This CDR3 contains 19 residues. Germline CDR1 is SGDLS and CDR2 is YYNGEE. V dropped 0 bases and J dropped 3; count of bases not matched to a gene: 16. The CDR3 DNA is TGTGCCAGCAGCGTAGCTCCGGCGGGGACTAGCACCCCGCTCTACGAGCAGTACTTC. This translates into CASSVAPAGTSTPLYEQYF.

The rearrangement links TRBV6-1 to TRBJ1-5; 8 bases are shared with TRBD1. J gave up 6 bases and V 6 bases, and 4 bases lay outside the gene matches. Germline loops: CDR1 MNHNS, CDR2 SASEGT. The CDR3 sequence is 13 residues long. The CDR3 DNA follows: TGTGCCAGCAGCAGGACAGGGTCTCAGCCCCAGCATTTT. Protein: CASSRTGSQPQHF.

CDR3: CASSELEITEAFF. The CDR3, as DNA: TGTGCCAGCAGTGAATTGGAGATCACTGAAGCTTTCTTT. J is TRBJ1-1 and V is TRBV2; no reliable D call. The length of the CDR3 is 13 residues. The V and J ends lost 2 bases and 4 bases respectively, with 8 bases between them. Germline CDR1 is SNHLY and CDR2 is FYNNEI.

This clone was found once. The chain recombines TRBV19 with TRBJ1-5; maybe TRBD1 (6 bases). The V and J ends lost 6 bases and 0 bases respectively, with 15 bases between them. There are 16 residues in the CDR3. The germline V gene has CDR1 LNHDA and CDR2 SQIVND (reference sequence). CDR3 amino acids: CASSQQTGISNQPQHF. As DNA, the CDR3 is TGTGCCAGTAGCCAGCAGACAGGAATTAGCAATCAGCCCCAGCATTTT.

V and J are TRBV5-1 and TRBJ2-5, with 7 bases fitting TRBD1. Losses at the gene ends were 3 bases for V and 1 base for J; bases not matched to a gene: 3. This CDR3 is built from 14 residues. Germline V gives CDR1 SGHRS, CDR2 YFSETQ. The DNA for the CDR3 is TGCGCCAGCAGCTGGGGGACAGCCCAAGAGACCCAGTACTTC. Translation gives CASSWGTAQETQYF.

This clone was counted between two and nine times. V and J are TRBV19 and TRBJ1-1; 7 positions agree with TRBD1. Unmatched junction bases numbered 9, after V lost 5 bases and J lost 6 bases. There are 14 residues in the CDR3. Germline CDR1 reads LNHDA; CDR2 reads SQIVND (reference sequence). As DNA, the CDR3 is TGTGCCAGTAGTGTGGGACAGAGACTCGCTGAAGCTTTCTTT. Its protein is CASSVGQRLAEAFF.

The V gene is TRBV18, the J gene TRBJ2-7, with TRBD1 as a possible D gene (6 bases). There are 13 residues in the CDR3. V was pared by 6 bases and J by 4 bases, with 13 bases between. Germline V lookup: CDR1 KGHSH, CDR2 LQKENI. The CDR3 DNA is TGTGCCAGCTCTCGAACAGGGAGTTACGAGCAGTACTTC. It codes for CASSRTGSYEQYF.

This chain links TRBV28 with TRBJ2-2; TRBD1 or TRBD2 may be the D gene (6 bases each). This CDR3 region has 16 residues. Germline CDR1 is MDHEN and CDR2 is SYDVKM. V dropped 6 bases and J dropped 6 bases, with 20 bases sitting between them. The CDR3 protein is CASRRRGGNGAGELFF. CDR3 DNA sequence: TGTGCCAGCAGGAGGAGAGGGGGGAACGGCGCCGGGGAGCTGTTTTTT.

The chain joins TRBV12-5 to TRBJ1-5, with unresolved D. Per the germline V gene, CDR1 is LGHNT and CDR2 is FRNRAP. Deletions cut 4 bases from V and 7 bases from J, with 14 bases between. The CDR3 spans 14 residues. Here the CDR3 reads CASGSPSAFQPQHF. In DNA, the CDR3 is TGTGCTAGTGGTTCCCCTTCAGCGTTCCAGCCCCAGCATTTT.

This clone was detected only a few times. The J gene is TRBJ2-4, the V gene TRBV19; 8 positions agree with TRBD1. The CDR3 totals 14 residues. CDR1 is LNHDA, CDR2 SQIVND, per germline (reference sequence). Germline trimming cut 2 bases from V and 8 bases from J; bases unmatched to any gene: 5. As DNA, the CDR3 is TGTGCCAGTAGTATATACCTACAGGGGGACATTCAGTACTTC. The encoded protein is CASSIYLQGDIQYF.

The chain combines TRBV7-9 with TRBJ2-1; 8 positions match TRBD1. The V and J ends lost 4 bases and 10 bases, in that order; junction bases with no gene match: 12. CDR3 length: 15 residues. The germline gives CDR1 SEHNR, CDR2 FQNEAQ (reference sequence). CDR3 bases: TGTGCCAGCAGCTGGTTTAGGGCGACAGGGGAGGAGCAGTTCTTC. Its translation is CASSWFRATGEEQFF. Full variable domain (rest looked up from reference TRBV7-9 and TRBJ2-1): DTGVSQNPRHKITKRGQNVTFRCDPISEHNRLYWYRQTLGQGPEFLTYFQNEAQLEKSRLLSDRFSAERPKGSFSTLEIQRTEQGDSAMYLCASSWFRATGEEQFFGPGTRLTVL.

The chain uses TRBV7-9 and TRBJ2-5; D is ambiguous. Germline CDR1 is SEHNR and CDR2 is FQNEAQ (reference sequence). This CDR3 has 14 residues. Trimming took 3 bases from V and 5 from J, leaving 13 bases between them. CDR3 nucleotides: TGTGCCAGCAGCTTGGCCGGAGATCGGGAGACCCAGTACTTC. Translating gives CASSLAGDRETQYF.